This TCR beta chain comes out of a study of T cell responses to AZD1222 COVID-19 vaccine. The CDR3 spans 15 residues. This table comes from immunoSEQ multiplex PCR, and its TCRdb copy is limited to in-frame clones, with some not included. The data contain about 150,000 clones, around 90% of them singletons. The clonotype was recovered from an adult in good health. The material was peripheral blood, obtained on day 0 of AZD1222 vaccination. The J gene is TRBJ1-2, the V gene TRBV7-5. TRBV7-5 is shown as a pseudogene. This CDR3 is CARSCFLHTNWGYTF. CDR3 nucleotide sequence: TGTGCCAGAAGCTGCTTTCTACATACAAATTGGGGCTACACCTTC.